This T cell receptor beta chain was sequenced for a study of blood T cell repertoires in COVID-19. Study as a whole: Among Cohort 3 donors, those recovered had two negative PCRs, clearance, or symptom resolution. The samples span acute and convalescent COVID-19 from the United States, Italy and Spain.

This CDR3 is built from 16 residues. V dropped 0 bases and J dropped 0 bases, with 10 bases sitting between them. Germline V gene sequence: CDR1 LGHNA, CDR2 YSLEER. Original processing notes: Nucleated cell counts were estimated from reference gene primer amplification. Repertoires were generated with immunoSEQ multiplex PCR, while TCRdb's copy carries only in-frame clones and drops some. V and J calls and clone size come straight from that table; D and trimming were deduced from the DNA. Here the sample spans fewer than 350,000 clones, approximately 90% being singletons. The chain has TRBV4-3 and TRBJ2-3; a possible D gene is TRBD2 (5 bases). The sequence was obtained from a woman in her sixties in a cohort exposed to, infected with or recovered from COVID-19 (not recorded which). Specimen: PBMCs or T cells enriched from blood (not recorded which). CDR3 in amino acids: CASSQELAVSTDTQYF. CDR3 DNA sequence: TGCGCCAGCAGCCAAGAGCTAGCCGTAAGCACAGATACGCAGTATTTT.